This T cell receptor beta chain was profiled in a study of control samples from healthy donors and cancer patients. Sequencing used immunoSEQ multiplex PCR; TCRdb keeps in-frame clones, though not all of them. The profile shows more than 95,000 clones, 88% of them singletons. Germline V gives CDR1 SGHVS, CDR2 FQNEAQ. This CDR3 contains 14 residues. Trimming took 2 bases from V and 0 from J, leaving 7 bases between them. The sequence derives from a woman in her 70s in good health. The V call is TRBV7-8, the J call TRBJ1-2; D not resolved. Sequenced material: blood. CDR3 in DNA: TGTGCCAGCAGCTTAAATGAAGCTAACTATGGCTACACCTTC. Translated, it gives CASSLNEANYGYTF. The full variable domain, with the rest looked up from reference TRBV7-8 and TRBJ1-2, is GAGVSQSPRYKVAKRGQDVALRCDPISGHVSLFWYQQALGQGPEFLTYFQNEAQLDKSGLPSDRFFAERPEGSVSTLKIQRTQQEDSAVYLCASSLNEANYGYTFGSGTRLTVV.